What follows describes a single TCR beta chain. This clone was detected only a few times. The antigen this receptor binds is unknown. No much larger clonotype is one base removed from it; base qualities were not supplied. The High Capacity cDNA Reverse Transcription Kit was used to reverse transcribe all of the isolated RNA, meaning that expressed TCRB transcripts were what got sequenced. Naive, central memory and regulatory T cell samples underwent deep immunoSEQ sequencing, averaging around 3.6 million total reads per sample. After sorted cells were lysed in RLT buffer, RNA was extracted with DNase-treated RNeasy Micro or Mini kits, with the choice depending on cell number. Each cell subset was processed separately to prevent cross-contamination, with patient and healthy donor samples processed together. Using the immunoSEQ multiplex PCR, TCRB sequences were amplified from cDNA into 87-bp fragments spanning the CDR3 region. The amplicons were sequenced using the Illumina HiSeq platform. As for the original processing: PCR bias was corrected computationally using synthetic template baselines, and reads within Hamming distance 2 were collapsed, with unmergeable singletons discarded. By aligning reads against IMGT, V, D and J genes, CDR3 length, and insertions or deletions at six rearrangement sites were assigned. Clonotype counts were normalized to sorted cell number within each subset before computing true diversity and Gini coefficients with the tcR R package. The overlap coefficient, calculated on TCRB nucleotide sequences, was used to measure repertoire sharing. As a proxy for the pre-selection repertoire, out-of-frame TCRB sequences from naive cells were analyzed. Imported from immuneACCESS, the table was reduced by TCRdb to in-frame sequences with V and J called. These copies leave out some clones; in studies compared against another copy, an unresolved V gene accounts for under half, and the cause of the remainder is not known. The V and J calls and the clone size are those of that table, but D and trimming were determined from the DNA. Counted in this sample were hundreds of thousands of clones; around 15% of them appeared once. The biggest ten clones account for about 0.02% of the sample.

These data belong to a study of beta chain features in type 1 diabetes (dated by TCRdb to the late 2010s). About the investigation overall: Mean age, gender distribution, total cell number and subset yield were not different between patients and healthy donors. A total of approximately 99,000,000 sorted cells were examined across all samples, and RNA yield correlated strongly with the number of cells per subset. In the study, recently diagnosed type 1 diabetes patients and matched healthy donors were compared on the TCRB repertoires of their sorted circulating CD4+ T cell subsets. Whereas all 30 or so donors provided naive and central memory subsets, regulatory and stem cell-like memory subsets were isolated from just 8 patients and roughly eight healthy donors. Overall results and qualifications from the work: Only small numbers of individuals were included in the HLA sub-analyses, which left unresolved whether HLA type had any influence on TCRB rearrangement. Shorter templates might have been favored by PCR, but patient and control samples were amplified and corrected together, so both groups would have been affected equally by any skew. Because cDNA was sequenced instead of genomic DNA, activated cells with high expression could be over-represented, although the groups did not differ in activation or CD3 levels. A moderate but significant shortening of TCRB CDR3 length was observed in type 1 diabetes patients in all four CD4+ subsets. Naive, central memory and regulatory TCRB repertoires appeared to be more similar among patients than among healthy donors. Fewer insertions and more nucleotide deletions at VDJ recombination sites were observed in patients with type 1 diabetes, implying thymic rearrangement abnormalities.

Each donor gave one peripheral blood draw, averaging about 100 mL, which was collected into heparinised tubes. Naive, central memory, regulatory and stem cell-like memory CD4+ T cells were sorted on a BD FACSAria II using a panel including CD45RO, CCR7, CD25, CD127, CD95 and CD27. All sorted populations exceeded 95% purity. PBMCs were isolated right away by Lymphoprep density gradient centrifugation and were stained directly, without culture. To minimize batch effects, samples were stained and sorted in pairs, one healthy donor with one patient per experiment. From a lookup of the germline V gene (reference sequence), CDR1 and CDR2 are PRHDT and FYEKMQ. The CDR3 runs 14 residues from the cysteine to the phenylalanine. This entry keeps only the CDR3 DNA: 42 bases, framed from base 1. V is clipped by 4 bases and J by 6 bases, and the sequence between their germline boundaries is 16 bases long.

This receptor was obtained from a man aged 18 to 30 with type 1 diabetes. The sample taken for sequencing was naive CD4+ T cells from blood. The sample's cell subset or site, from its label and the paper: true naive CD4+ T cells. Recombination linked TRBV13 to TRBJ2-7; TRBD1 is perhaps the D gene, given 7 matching bases. This receptor carries the CDR3 CASSWGQPGGEQYF. The DNA sequence follows: TGTGCCAGCAGCTGGGGACAGCCCGGGGGCGAGCAGTACTTC.